One and the same sample provided the 17 T cell receptor beta chains below, sequenced in a study of blood T cells in healthy people across ages. A J-beta primer mix and a sample-barcoded 5' primer were used in a second PCR of roughly 7 to 12 cycles. One entry per CDR3 protein, called by TCRdb with MiXCR from the 5' RACE reads. This table holds 1,800,000 or so distinct CDR3 sequences, 30% to 40% found once. Sequencing used blood. These receptors came from a human donor in good health.

The chain uses TRBV12-3 or TRBV12-4 and TRBJ1-1; tentative D call: TRBD1 (5 bases). The ends were cut back, 1 base at V and 3 bases at J, with 15 bases in the middle. The length of the CDR3 is 16 residues. DNA for the CDR3: TGTGCCAGCAGTTTAGGGGGGACTGTCCGTCACACTGAAGCTTTCTTT. Its translation is CASSLGGTVRHTEAFF.

This chain links TRBV28 with TRBJ1-1; the D gene is possibly TRBD1 (6 bases). Trimming left V 2 bases short and J 0 bases short, with 19 bases between. Germline CDR1 and CDR2: MDHEN and SYDVKM. This CDR3 region has 18 residues. The CDR3 DNA reads as TGTGCCAGCAGTTTAAGACAGGCCAGTAGCCTTATGAACACTGAAGCTTTCTTT. Its translation: CASSLRQASSLMNTEAFF. The full variable domain, rest sourced from reference TRBV28 and TRBJ1-1, is DVKVTQSSRYLVKRTGEKVFLECVQDMDHENMFWYRQDPGLGLRLIYFSYDVKMKEKGDIPEGYSVSREKKERFSLILESASTNQTSMYLCASSLRQASSLMNTEAFFGQGTRLTVV.

The J gene is TRBJ1-4, the V gene TRBV6-1; D is ambiguous. Trimming shortened V by 1 base and J by 5 bases, and 8 bases separated the two germline ends. This CDR3 is built from 14 residues. CDR1 is MNHNS, CDR2 SASEGT, per germline. The CDR3 here is CASSEGVVNEKLFF. The DNA for the CDR3 is TGTGCCAGCAGTGAAGGAGTCGTCAATGAAAAACTGTTTTTT.

The chain is built from TRBV11-3 and TRBJ2-5; TRBD2 matches at 7 bases. V trimming: 3 bases; J trimming: 1 base; junction bases outside the gene matches: 5. The CDR3 has 15 residues. Germline V lookup: CDR1 SGHNT, CDR2 YENEEA. The CDR3 here is CASSFGTTLQETQYF. CDR3 bases: TGTGCCAGCAGCTTCGGGACTACCCTCCAAGAGACCCAGTACTTC.

This clonotype was seen a handful of times. CDR3 coding DNA: TGCGCCAGCAGCCACGACAGGGAGGTTTACAATGAGCAGTTCTTC. The encoded protein is CASSHDREVYNEQFF. V is TRBV4-3 and J is TRBJ2-1; D perhaps matches TRBD1 (7 bases). Trimming left V 3 bases short and J 4 bases short, with 13 bases between. Germline V gene data show CDR1 as LGHNA and CDR2 as YSLEER. CDR3 size: 15 residues.

This chain links TRBV13 with TRBJ2-1; D is uncertain. Trimming cost V 0 bases and J 5 bases, with 8 bases left between them. Per germline, CDR1 PRHDT and CDR2 FYEKMQ (reference sequence). CDR3 length: 14 residues. The CDR3 here is CASSLGRNHNEQFF. CDR3 DNA: TGTGCCAGCAGCTTAGGGAGAAATCACAATGAGCAGTTCTTC.

The chain couples TRBV2 to TRBJ2-1; 7 bases map to TRBD1. This CDR3 has 15 amino acids. The germline V gene has CDR1 SNHLY and CDR2 FYNNEI. V lost 8 bases, J lost 0 bases, and 7 bases stayed unmatched. CDR3 sequence (DNA): TGTGCCAGCCCCCCGGACAGGCGCTCCTACAATGAGCAGTTCTTC. Translating gives CASPPDRRSYNEQFF. Combining the CDR3 with reference TRBV2 and TRBJ2-1 gives the whole variable domain EPEVTQTPSHQVTQMGQEVILRCVPISNHLYFYWYRQILGQKVEFLVSFYNNEISEKSEIFDDQFSVERPDGSNFTLKIRSTKLEDSAMYFCASPPDRRSYNEQFFGPGTRLTVL.

The chain combines TRBV3-1 with TRBJ2-5, with 11 bases matching TRBD2. Germline V gene lookup returns CDR1 LGHDT and CDR2 YNNKEL (reference sequence). J lost 2 bases, V lost 6 bases, and 5 bases had no gene match. The CDR3 extends over 15 amino acids. CDR3 loop: CASRLTSGGQETQYF. The CDR3 DNA reads as TGTGCCAGCAGACTAACTAGCGGGGGACAAGAGACCCAGTACTTC.

This clonotype showed up just a few times. The gene calls are TRBV4-3 and TRBJ2-7; D is perhaps TRBD2 (5 bases). Germline V gives CDR1 LGHNA, CDR2 YSLEER. The CDR3 totals 14 residues. The V end lost 4 bases, the J end lost 7 bases, and 17 bases lay between the germline ends. In DNA form, the CDR3 reads TGCGCCAGCAGCCCTGAATTACTAGGTGGGGAGCAGTACTTC. It encodes CASSPELLGGEQYF.

This clonotype was recorded a few times. The chain is built from TRBV6-2 or TRBV6-3 and TRBJ2-1; 10 positions agree with TRBD2. The CDR3 consists of 15 residues. The V gene's germline CDR1 is MNHEY and CDR2 SVGEGT. Trimming took 6 bases from V and 5 from J; bases not matched to a gene: 7. CDR3 sequence reads: CASRLSGGSHNEQFF. CDR3 bases: TGTGCCAGCAGACTTAGCGGGGGGTCCCACAATGAGCAGTTCTTC.

This rearrangement joins TRBV29-1 to TRBJ1-5; D is ambiguous. The ends were cut back, 3 bases at V and 3 bases at J, with 9 bases in the middle. CDR3 length: 13 amino acids. CDR1 and CDR2 (germline): SQVTM, ANQGSEA. Written as DNA, the CDR3 is TGCAGCGTTGAGACGGACTACAATCAGCCCCAGCATTTT. It translates to CSVETDYNQPQHF. Full variable domain (remainder filled in from reference TRBV29-1 and TRBJ1-5): SAVISQKPSRDICQRGTSLTIQCQVDSQVTMMFWYRQQPGQSLTLIATANQGSEATYESGFVIDKFPISRPNLTFSTLTVSNMSPEDSSIYLCSVETDYNQPQHFGDGTRLSIL.

This sequence joins TRBV13 and TRBJ1-5; TRBD1 matches 7 bases. V lost 9 bases to trimming and J lost 9 bases; unmatched junction nucleotides: 8. The germline CDR1 and CDR2 sequences are PRHDT and FYEKMQ (reference sequence). The CDR3 is 12 amino acids. For the CDR3, the DNA is TGTGCCAGTCAGGGGGGGATGGGGCCCCAGCATTTT. Translating it yields CASQGGMGPQHF.

The CDR3, as DNA: TGTGCCAGCAGCTTAGGCCTGAGCGGGGGGAGCTACGAGCAGTACTTC. Translation: CASSLGLSGGSYEQYF. The chain employs TRBV7-9 and TRBJ2-7; 9 nucleotides align to TRBD2. J was trimmed by 3 bases and V by 1 base; bases with no gene match: 7. This CDR3 is 16 amino acids long. Germline lookup yields CDR1 SEHNR and CDR2 FQNEAQ (reference sequence).

V and J are TRBV29-1 and TRBJ1-2; D is unresolved. The CDR3 extends over 12 amino acids. The germline gives CDR1 SQVTM, CDR2 ANQGSEA. Trimming shortened V by 7 bases and J by 4 bases, and 13 bases separated the two germline ends. CDR3 bases: TGCAGCGCCGCGGAGGGAGCCTATGGCTACACCTTC. Protein product: CSAAEGAYGYTF.

This clonotype was counted a few times. This chain joins TRBV29-1 and TRBJ1-2; D perhaps matches TRBD1 (5 bases). V lost 4 bases and J 2 bases, leaving 11 bases between the germline ends. Per germline, CDR1 SQVTM and CDR2 ANQGSEA. The CDR3 is made up of 13 amino acids. The CDR3 DNA is TGCAGCGTTGGGGGCGACAGAAACTATGGCTACACCTTC. Translation: CSVGGDRNYGYTF.

The J gene is TRBJ1-2, the V gene TRBV5-1; D is possibly TRBD1 (5 bases). This CDR3 is built from 17 residues. Germline V CDR1 and CDR2: SGHRS, YFSETQ. V lost 4 bases and J lost 0, with 19 bases in between. The CDR3 here is CASSEGDGDLANYGYTF. CDR3 nucleotides: TGCGCCAGCAGCGAAGGGGACGGGGATTTAGCTAACTATGGCTACACCTTC.

This clonotype was seen a handful of times. The chain couples TRBV5-4 to TRBJ2-5, with D perhaps assigned TRBD1 or TRBD2 (5 bases each). The CDR3 runs 14 residues. Germline V CDR1 and CDR2: SGHNT, YYREEE (reference sequence). Trimming left V 1 base short and J 4 bases short, with 11 bases between. CDR3 sequence: CASSLLGTAETQYF. CDR3 nucleotide sequence: TGTGCCAGCAGCTTGTTGGGGACGGCAGAGACCCAGTACTTC.